The clone carrying this TCR beta chain has a single count. Profiling relied on immunoSEQ multiplex PCR, and the TCRdb table lists in-frame clones only, not all of them. Here the sample spans over 150,000 clones, approximately 89% being singletons. The data stem from a study of blood T cell repertoires in COVID-19. This CDR3 has 12 amino acids. V was cut by 0 bases and J by 9 bases, with 4 bases left in between. Per the germline V gene, CDR1 is SGHDT and CDR2 is YYEEEE. J is TRBJ1-6 and V is TRBV5-6, with no clear D. The sequence came from a man between 40 and 49 years old who had recovered from COVID-19. Sequenced: PBMCs or T cells enriched from blood (not recorded which). CDR3 in DNA: TGTGCCAGCAGCTTGGCCGTTTCACCCCTCCACTTT. This gives the protein CASSLAVSPLHF.